Following are 30 T cell receptor beta chains from one sample sequenced in a study of T cell responses to AZD1222 COVID-19 vaccine. Profiling relied on immunoSEQ multiplex PCR, and the TCRdb table lists in-frame clones only, not all of them. The sample yields about 92,000 clones, about nine tenths seen once. This specimen consisted of peripheral blood, obtained on day 0 of AZD1222 vaccination. Receptor source: an adult in good health.

The chain combines TRBV4-1 with TRBJ1-2; D not certain. This CDR3 has 12 residues. Germline CDR1 is MGHRA and CDR2 is YSYEKL. V was pared by 3 bases and J by 3 bases, with 5 bases between. CDR3 loop: CASSHGDYGYTF. The CDR3 DNA is TGCGCCAGCAGCCACGGTGACTATGGCTACACCTTC.

As DNA, the CDR3 is TGTGCCAGCAGCGTACTTCCAGGGGGAGAGACCCAGTACTTC. It codes for CASSVLPGGETQYF. V usage is TRBV7-2 and J usage is TRBJ2-5, with 7 bases that match TRBD1. V was pared by 5 bases and J by 4 bases, with 7 bases of the junction left unmatched. The CDR3 sequence is 14 residues long. Looked up from germline, CDR1 is SGHTA and CDR2 is FQGNSA.

This clone was observed a handful of times. In the same sample, other DNA sequences code for this CDR3. This rearrangement joins TRBV5-1 to TRBJ1-1; D is undetermined. There are 14 residues in the CDR3. Germline CDR1 reads SGHRS; CDR2 reads YFSETQ. Trimming left V 0 bases short and J 0 bases short, with 6 bases between. The CDR3 is CASSLDGLNTEAFF. The CDR3, as DNA: TGCGCCAGCAGCTTGGATGGGCTGAACACTGAAGCTTTCTTT.

The rearrangement links TRBV11-1 to TRBJ2-3; D assignment may be TRBD1 or TRBD2 (5 bases each). Per the germline V gene, CDR1 is SGHAT and CDR2 is FQDESV (reference sequence). The CDR3 extends over 14 amino acids. Trimming cost V 4 bases and J 5 bases, with 13 bases left between them. The CDR3 sequence: CASSSGPQVDTQYF. The CDR3 DNA reads as TGTGCCAGCAGCTCGGGACCCCAAGTAGATACGCAGTATTTT. Supplemented by reference TRBV11-1 and TRBJ2-3, the full variable domain reads EAEVAQSPRYKITEKSQAVAFWCDPISGHATLYWYRQILGQGPELLVQFQDESVVDDSQLPKDRFSAERLKGVDSTLKIQPAELGDSAMYLCASSSGPQVDTQYFGPGTRLTVL.

The V and J genes are TRBV27 and TRBJ2-7, with TRBD2 as a possible D gene (6 bases). Trimming took 6 bases from V and 0 from J, leaving 15 bases between them. Germline V gives CDR1 MNHEY, CDR2 SMNVEV (reference sequence). The CDR3 totals 15 residues. The CDR3 is CASSPIQAGSYEQYF. In DNA, the CDR3 is TGTGCCAGCAGCCCCATCCAAGCGGGCTCCTACGAGCAGTACTTC.

The genes are TRBV6-1 and TRBJ2-7, with a possible D match to TRBD2 (6 bases). Per germline, CDR1 MNHNS and CDR2 SASEGT. The CDR3 has 16 amino acids. Trimming left V 0 bases short and J 6 bases short, with 18 bases between. CDR3 nucleotides: TGTGCCAGCAGTGAAGCCGCGGGAATAACAAGCCCCGAGCAGTACTTC. It specifies CASSEAAGITSPEQYF.

The rearrangement links TRBV5-1 to TRBJ2-1; the D gene is possibly TRBD2 (5 bases). CDR3 length equals 16 residues. CDR1 and CDR2 (germline): SGHRS, YFSETQ. Trimming stripped 0 bases from V and 7 bases from J, with 17 bases between. This chain's CDR3 is CASSLDGFRGGNEQFF. The CDR3 DNA sequence: TGCGCCAGCAGCTTGGACGGTTTCCGGGGTGGGAATGAGCAGTTCTTC. The whole variable domain, remainder taken from reference TRBV5-1 and TRBJ2-1, is KAGVTQTPRYLIKTRGQQVTLSCSPISGHRSVSWYQQTPGQGLQFLFEYFSETQRNKGNFPGRFSGRQFSNSRSEMNVSTLELGDSALYLCASSLDGFRGGNEQFFGPGTRLTVL.

The chain combines TRBV5-6 with TRBJ1-5; D uncertain. The CDR3 covers 16 residues. The V gene's germline CDR1 is SGHDT and CDR2 YYEEEE. The V and J ends lost 3 bases and 2 bases respectively, with 15 bases between them. This chain's CDR3 is CASSSAGVFGNQPQHF. CDR3 coding DNA: TGTGCCAGCAGCTCGGCCGGGGTTTTTGGCAATCAGCCCCAGCATTTT.

The genes are TRBV7-2 and TRBJ1-1; the D gene is possibly TRBD1 (6 bases). Germline V lookup: CDR1 SGHTA, CDR2 FQGNSA. This CDR3 is 16 amino acids long. Trimming cost V 3 bases and J 1 base, with 15 bases left between them. The CDR3 sequence: CASSLGGTGRNTEAFF. The CDR3 DNA reads as TGTGCCAGCAGCTTGGGGGGAACAGGGCGGAACACTGAAGCTTTCTTT.

V is TRBV5-8 and J is TRBJ2-7; D is uncertain. Trimming cost V 7 bases and J 6 bases, with 17 bases left between them. The CDR3 totals 13 residues. Germline loops: CDR1 SGHTS, CDR2 YDEGEE. The CDR3 bases are TGTGCCAGCGTCAAGGGCCCGATTCCCGAGCAGTACTTC. Its protein is CASVKGPIPEQYF.

The gene calls are TRBV4-1 and TRBJ2-7, with 7 bases identical to TRBD1. The CDR3 runs to 16 residues. V was clipped by 0 bases and J by 2 bases; unmatched bases: 7. Germline V gene lookup returns CDR1 MGHRA and CDR2 YSYEKL. This chain's CDR3 is CASSQDPLTGTYEQYF. CDR3 coding DNA: TGCGCCAGCAGCCAAGACCCTTTGACAGGGACCTACGAGCAGTACTTC.

This clone was seen only a few times. The genes are TRBV29-1 and TRBJ2-3; D is perhaps TRBD1 or TRBD2 (5 bases each). Germline V gene data show CDR1 as SQVTM and CDR2 as ANQGSEA. The CDR3 runs 14 residues. The V end was cut by 4 bases, the J end by 1 base, with 12 bases between. The CDR3 DNA reads TGCAGCGTTGTCGGTAGAGGGGGCACAGATACGCAGTATTTT. Translated, it gives CSVVGRGGTDTQYF.

This chain joins TRBV6-1 and TRBJ1-4; D remains unclear. The CDR3 is 16 residues long. Trimming removed 0 bases at V and 2 bases at J, with 10 bases between. Germline V gene sequence: CDR1 MNHNS, CDR2 SASEGT. CDR3 sequence: CASSEAPYKTNEKLFF. The CDR3 DNA follows: TGTGCCAGCAGTGAAGCCCCCTACAAGACTAATGAAAAACTGTTTTTT.

The chain joins TRBV29-1 to TRBJ2-2, with D perhaps given as TRBD1 or TRBD2 (5 bases each). This CDR3 region has 14 residues. Per the germline V gene, CDR1 is SQVTM and CDR2 is ANQGSEA. With 5 bases removed from V and 1 base from J, the gap between germline ends came to 11 bases. The CDR3 protein is CSVHRDGNTGELFF. CDR3 coding DNA: TGCAGCGTTCATCGGGACGGGAACACCGGGGAGCTGTTTTTT.

This chain joins TRBV2 and TRBJ2-3, with 15 bases aligning to TRBD2. The V gene's germline CDR1 is SNHLY and CDR2 FYNNEI. V shed 6 bases and J 8 bases; nucleotides not matched to a gene: 12. The CDR3 sequence is 17 residues long. The CDR3 region is CASSGPGTSGGMGTQYF. CDR3 sequence (DNA): TGTGCCAGCAGCGGTCCCGGGACTAGCGGGGGGATGGGTACGCAGTATTTT.

V usage is TRBV7-2 and J usage is TRBJ1-2, with a possible D match to TRBD1 (5 bases). V was cut by 5 bases and J by 4 bases, with 17 bases left in between. The V gene's germline CDR1 is SGHTA and CDR2 FQGNSA. The CDR3 is 15 residues long. CDR3 coding DNA: TGTGCCAGCAGCCGCGAGGGGCAGGGCAGCTATGGCTACACCTTC. Protein sequence: CASSREGQGSYGYTF.

This chain links TRBV6-5 with TRBJ1-6; 7 positions agree with TRBD1. V gave up 10 bases and J gave up 9 bases; unmatched junction bases: 9. Germline V gene data show CDR1 as MNHEY and CDR2 as SVGAGI. The CDR3 covers 13 residues. Here the CDR3 DNA reads TGTGCCATCGGGAGGGGGCTTAGTTCACCCCTCCACTTT. It specifies CAIGRGLSSPLHF.

This clone was counted between two and nine times. V usage is TRBV30 and J usage is TRBJ2-5, with a tentative D call TRBD1 (6 bases). V shed 2 bases and J shed 4 bases, with 11 bases lying between them. The CDR3 contains 13 residues. Germline values: CDR1 GTSNPN, CDR2 SVGIG (reference sequence). The CDR3 here is CAWSTQGRETQYF. The CDR3 DNA sequence: TGTGCCTGGAGTACACAGGGTCGAGAGACCCAGTACTTC.

The chain joins TRBV5-1 to TRBJ1-1; a possible D gene is TRBD1 (5 bases). Germline V lookup: CDR1 SGHRS, CDR2 YFSETQ. Trimming shortened V by 4 bases and J by 2 bases, and 15 bases separated the two germline ends. The CDR3 runs to 15 residues. CDR3 sequence reads: CASSELGTSNTEAFF. The DNA of the CDR3 is TGCGCCAGCAGCGAACTAGGGACGTCAAACACTGAAGCTTTCTTT.

The CDR3 DNA follows: TGCGCCAGCAGCACCGGGACAGCCCAAAAACTGTTTTTT. This gives the protein CASSTGTAQKLFF. The chain recombines TRBV4-1 with TRBJ1-4, with 7 bases lining up with TRBD1. In germline, CDR1 is MGHRA, CDR2 YSYEKL. The CDR3 has 13 amino acids. V dropped 5 bases and J dropped 9; count of bases not matched to a gene: 6.

The V call is TRBV11-2, the J call TRBJ2-7, with 8 bases fitting TRBD1. CDR1 and CDR2 from the germline V gene are SGHAT and FQNNGV. The CDR3 loop spans 15 amino acids. Trimming at V came to 7 bases and at J to 6 bases, leaving 14 bases not matched to a gene. As DNA, the CDR3 is TGTGCCAGCACCTTTGGGGTGCAGGGGGCTGGCGAGCAGTACTTC. It encodes CASTFGVQGAGEQYF.

This clone was seen a handful of times. This chain connects TRBV30 to TRBJ1-1, with D possibly matching TRBD1 (5 bases). Trimming stripped 4 bases from V and 6 bases from J, with 12 bases between. The germline V gene has CDR1 GTSNPN and CDR2 SVGIG (reference sequence). CDR3 length equals 12 residues. CDR3 protein: CAWTERGAEAFF. CDR3 sequence (DNA): TGTGCCTGGACCGAAAGGGGCGCTGAAGCTTTCTTT.

In its sample, this clone ranks as large. The chain combines TRBV28 with TRBJ2-2; possible D gene TRBD2, 5 bases. The CDR3 is made up of 15 amino acids. V lost 5 bases and J 0 bases, leaving 10 bases between the germline ends. Germline V gives CDR1 MDHEN, CDR2 SYDVKM. Here the CDR3 reads CASSVPGSNTGELFF. The CDR3 nucleotides read TGTGCCAGCAGTGTCCCGGGATCGAACACCGGGGAGCTGTTTTTT.

This clone has a handful of counts. J is TRBJ1-1 and V is TRBV10-3, with TRBD1 as a possible D gene (6 bases). Looked up from germline, CDR1 is ENHRY and CDR2 is SYGVKD. The CDR3 contains 15 residues. Trimming cost V 6 bases and J 0 bases, with 14 bases left between them. In nucleotides, the CDR3 is TGTGCCATCAGCGCTACAGGGCGCATGAACACTGAAGCTTTCTTT. Translation gives CAISATGRMNTEAFF.

This clone occurred a few times. The CDR3 protein is CASNGGANVLTF. In DNA, the CDR3 is TGTGCCAGCAATGGAGGGGCCAACGTCCTGACTTTC. The chain uses TRBV2 and TRBJ2-6, with no clear D. There are 12 residues in the CDR3. From germline, CDR1 is SNHLY and CDR2 FYNNEI. The V and J ends lost 7 bases and 4 bases respectively, with 5 bases between them.

The chain combines TRBV5-1 with TRBJ2-1; TRBD2 agrees at 10 bases. J gave up 7 bases and V 3 bases, and 10 bases lay outside the gene matches. CDR3 length: 16 amino acids. Germline CDR1 SGHRS, CDR2 YFSETQ. The CDR3 DNA reads as TGCGCCAGCAGCTCCCTAACTAGCGGGAAGAAGAATGAGCAGTTCTTC. Translating gives CASSSLTSGKKNEQFF.

This sequence joins TRBV6-4 and TRBJ1-1, with 8 bases identical to TRBD1. Germline CDR1 MRHNA, CDR2 SNTAGT. Losses at the gene ends were 4 bases for V and 6 bases for J; bases not matched to a gene: 7. The CDR3 runs 14 residues. Here the CDR3 reads CASSAAGGAAEAFF. CDR3 DNA sequence: TGTGCCAGCAGTGCCGCAGGGGGCGCGGCTGAAGCTTTCTTT.

This rearrangement joins TRBV7-2 to TRBJ2-7; 10 nucleotides agree with TRBD1. V trimming: 0 bases; J trimming: 2 bases; junction bases outside the gene matches: 4. Germline CDR1 SGHTA, CDR2 FQGNSA. This CDR3 has 16 residues. The CDR3: CASSLAGTGDPYEQYF. The CDR3 DNA sequence: TGTGCCAGCAGCTTAGCAGGGACAGGGGACCCCTACGAGCAGTACTTC.

This chain links TRBV13 with TRBJ2-5; TRBD2 agrees at 7 bases. The CDR3 sequence is 16 residues long. CDR1 PRHDT and CDR2 FYEKMQ come from the germline V gene (reference sequence). The trim removed 5 bases at V and 7 bases at J, leaving 16 bases unmatched. CDR3 sequence (DNA): TGTGCCAGCAGCAATGGGGCTAGCGGCGGCCGGGGGACCCAGTACTTC. Its protein product is CASSNGASGGRGTQYF.

J is TRBJ2-7 and V is TRBV19; D may be TRBD1 or TRBD2 (5 bases each). The length of the CDR3 is 14 residues. Per germline, CDR1 LNHDA and CDR2 SQIVND (reference sequence). V was pared by 9 bases and J by 0 bases, with 15 bases between. The CDR3 protein is CASNLGVSSYEQYF. The CDR3, as DNA: TGTGCCAGCAACTTGGGGGTTAGCTCCTACGAGCAGTACTTC.